This TCR beta chain was documented in a study of shared clonotypes between healthy human individuals. The CDR3 totals 17 residues. In germline, CDR1 is KGHSH, CDR2 LQKENI. The junction had 6 bases not matched to a gene; V was cut back by 0 bases and J by 3 bases. Some clones are missing from TCRdb's copy, which holds only in-frame ones; the method was immunoSEQ multiplex PCR. The sample holds more than 2,000,000 clones, approximately 95% seen once. The source of this sequence is a man younger than 30 in good health. Some clones in this sample may be carry-over from other donors' samples. The sample consisted of naive CD4+ T cells from PBMCs. Stated subset: CD45RA+ positively selected. The chain links TRBV18 to TRBJ2-2; 8 bases agree with TRBD1. DNA for the CDR3: TGTGCCAGCTCACCACCAAGCCAGGGGGCGGACACCGGGGAGCTGTTTTTT. The encoded protein is CASSPPSQGADTGELFF.